This T cell receptor (beta chain) was sequenced for a study of healthy donors' naive CD4 and CD8 T cells. Across the whole study: Three donor age groups were sampled: 20-25, 40-50 and 60-70 years; half female. For TCR alpha, new primers spanned all functional IMGT alpha genes.

This clonotype showed up just once. As yet, its antigen is unknown. Each TCR library used around 540 ng of total RNA and a linear amplification protocol. Via MiXCR, TCRdb re-called the reads, giving one row per CDR3 protein. The sample has approximately 200,000 distinct CDR3 sequences, about 74% seen once. The germline V gene has CDR1 MNHNS and CDR2 SASEGT. The CDR3 contains 18 residues. Between the trimmed V and J ends, which lost 6 bases and 1 base, there was a span of 22 bases. Study-wide results and caveats: Chains were not paired, since alpha and beta were sequenced in bulk.

The TCR originated in a pool of human donors in good health; the sample pools cells from several healthy donors. This chain connects TRBV6-1 to TRBJ1-5; D uncertain. The specimen sequenced was naive CD4+ and CD8+ T cells sorted from blood, pooled from several donors. CDR3 sequence reads: CASRERWTSDLSNQPQHF. The CDR3 nucleotides are TGTGCCAGCAGGGAGAGATGGACCTCGGACTTAAGCAATCAGCCCCAGCATTTT.